These T cell receptor beta chains were read from a single sample in a study of cytomegalovirus exposure and HLA in healthy donors. Profiling relied on immunoSEQ multiplex PCR, and the TCRdb table lists in-frame clones only, not all of them. The sample has 130,000 to 150,000 clones; approximately 83% are singletons. Sequenced sample: PBMCs. The origin of the receptors is a man in his forties or fifties in good health and CMV-seropositive. The CDR3 runs from the conserved cysteine through the conserved F or W. The D gene is left open where the match is weak. Not every row has a clone size; where given, it reads once, few, many or a size class.

j_call | clone_size | d_call | v_call | cdr3_nt | cdr3_aa
TRBJ2-7 | - | - | TRBV30 | TGTGCCTGGAGTATTAAGGGGGCCTACGAGCAGTACTTC | CAWSIKGAYEQYF
TRBJ1-3 | - | TRBD1 | TRBV9 | TGTGCCAGCAGCGTAGGTACAGGGGGGAGTGGAAACACCATATATTTT | CASSVGTGGSGNTIYF
TRBJ1-5 | - | TRBD1 | TRBV19 | TGTGCCAGTAGTATGGGGACAGCGAATCAGCCCCAGCATTTT | CASSMGTANQPQHF
TRBJ1-3 | - | TRBD1 | TRBV7-9 | TGTGCCAGCAGCTTAAACCGAGGGGGCGTGGGAAACACCATATATTTT | CASSLNRGGVGNTIYF
TRBJ2-3 | - | TRBD1 | TRBV2 | TGTGCCAGCCTCCGACTCCAGGGGGCAGATACGCAGTATTTT | CASLRLQGADTQYF
TRBJ2-7 | few | TRBD1 | TRBV14 | TGTGCCAGCAGCCAGACAGGGGTGAGGGAGCAGTACTTC | CASSQTGVREQYF
TRBJ1-2 | - | - | TRBV30 | TGTGCCTGGGAAAGGGGGAACTATGGCTACACCTTC | CAWERGNYGYTF
TRBJ2-5 | once | TRBD2 | TRBV19 | TGTGCCAGTAGTAAGCTAGCGGGAGAAGAGACCCAGTACTTC | CASSKLAGEETQYF
TRBJ2-7 | - | - | TRBV4-3 | TGCGCCAGCAGCCAATCCTGGGGAGTCCCATGGGAGCAGTACTTC | CASSQSWGVPWEQYF
TRBJ2-7 | few | TRBD2 | TRBV4-2 | TGTGCCAGCAGCCAAACTAGCGGGTCCTCCTACGAGCAGTACTTC | CASSQTSGSSYEQYF
TRBJ2-3 | - | TRBD1 | TRBV28 | TGTGCCAGCGGCTCTCCCTGGGACAGGGGTTCAGATACGCAGTATTTT | CASGSPWDRGSDTQYF
TRBJ2-7 | - | - | TRBV5-1 | TGCGCCAGCAGCTTGTATAGCGCATCCTACGAGCAGTACTTC | CASSLYSASYEQYF
TRBJ2-1 | - | TRBD2 | TRBV5-1 | TGCGCCAGCAGCGCAGGGACTAGCGGTAATGAGCAGTTCTTC | CASSAGTSGNEQFF
TRBJ1-1 | - | - | TRBV19 | TGTGCCAGTAGTATGTGGGGGGGGTTGACTGAAGCTTTCTTT | CASSMWGGLTEAFF
TRBJ2-5 | - | TRBD2 | TRBV7-3 | TGTGCCAGCAGCTCTAGCGGGGGGTTGGAGACCCAGTACTTC | CASSSSGGLETQYF
TRBJ2-3 | - | TRBD2 | TRBV4-3 | TGCGCCAGCGGGGGACTAGTCGGCACAGATACGCAGTATTTT | CASGGLVGTDTQYF
TRBJ1-6 | few | TRBD1 | TRBV7-2 | TGTGCCAGCAGCTTAAACAGGGGGCGGATTGGTTCACCCCTCCACTTT | CASSLNRGRIGSPLHF
TRBJ1-2 | - | - | TRBV5-6 | TGTGCCAGCAGCTTAGAAGGAAGAGGAGGAACTAACTATGGCTACACCTTC | CASSLEGRGGTNYGYTF
TRBJ2-1 | - | - | TRBV2 | TGTGCCAGCAAAGGGGACTACAATGAGCAGTTCTTC | CASKGDYNEQFF
TRBJ1-1 | - | - | TRBV6-6 | TGTGCCAGCAGTTACTCGAGGGTGAACACTGAAGCTTTCTTT | CASSYSRVNTEAFF
TRBJ2-2 | - | - | TRBV7-2 | TGTGCCAGCTGGGCGGGGGCCCCGAACACCGGGGAGCTGTTTTTT | CASWAGAPNTGELFF
TRBJ2-1 | - | TRBD2 | TRBV5-4 | TGTGCCAGCAGCTGGGTCGGGGGAGGGTACAATGAGCAGTTCTTC | CASSWVGGGYNEQFF
TRBJ1-3 | once | - | TRBV6-5 | TGTGCCACCACAGAAACAGGGAGCTCTGGAAACACCATATATTTT | CATTETGSSGNTIYF
TRBJ1-2 | - | - | TRBV10-3 | TGTGCCATCAGTCCCCAGGGGATCCCTTCCTATGGCTACACCTTC | CAISPQGIPSYGYTF